A selection of T cell receptor beta chains follows, all from one sample in a study of cytomegalovirus exposure and HLA in healthy donors. Clones were sequenced by immunoSEQ multiplex PCR, and TCRdb holds only the in-frame ones, with some missing. The table records around 66,000 clones, 95% to 98% of them present only once. Sequenced: PBMCs. These receptors were collected from a woman aged 18-35 years in good health and CMV-seropositive. The CDR3 runs from the conserved cysteine through the conserved F or W. The D gene is left open where the match is weak. Only part of the rows carry a size: once, few, many, or a class if the clone is expanded.

J | size | V | D | length | DNA | CDR3
TRBJ2-7 | . | TRBV10-3 | . | 14 | TGTGCCATCAGTGAGGCGACGACTAGCTACGAGCAGTACTTC | CAISEATTSYEQYF
TRBJ2-7 | few | TRBV27 | . | 11 | TGTGCCACCTTCCGGGATTACGAGCAGTACTTC | CATFRDYEQYF
TRBJ2-1 | . | TRBV7-2 | . | 16 | TGTGCCAGCAGCAAATTTCGGCGGGGGCCACGGGATGAGCAGTTCTTC | CASSKFRRGPRDEQFF
TRBJ2-7 | . | TRBV28 | . | 14 | TGTGCCAGCAGTCCCCTCGGCAGGTTAGACGAGCAGTACTTC | CASSPLGRLDEQYF
TRBJ2-5 | . | TRBV4-1 | TRBD1 | 19 | TGCGCCAGCAGCCCGCGAAACCTCCTACCCGGGACAGGGAAAGAGACCCAGTACTTC | CASSPRNLLPGTGKETQYF
TRBJ2-1 | . | TRBV9 | . | 15 | TGTGCCAGCAGCCTCGAAGGGCAGGGGCTCTATGAGCAGTTCTTC | CASSLEGQGLYEQFF
TRBJ1-1 | . | TRBV2 | . | 13 | TGTGCCAGCCGGGGGGGAGAGAACACTGAAGCTTTCTTT | CASRGGENTEAFF
TRBJ2-7 | . | TRBV7-8 | TRBD2 | 19 | TGTGCCAGCAGCTTAGTTGCTGTGATAGGGACTAGCGACTCCTACGAGCAGTACTTC | CASSLVAVIGTSDSYEQYF
TRBJ2-1 | . | TRBV7-6 | . | 14 | TGTGTCAGCAGCTTAGGCGGGATGATCAATGAGCAGTTCTTC | CVSSLGGMINEQFF
TRBJ2-7 | . | TRBV7-9 | TRBD1 | 15 | TGTGCCAGCAGCCCCCGGGACAGATCCTCCTACGAGCAGTACTTC | CASSPRDRSSYEQYF
TRBJ2-1 | . | TRBV11-2 | . | 12 | TGTGCCAGCAGCCCCCAGTACAATGAGCAGTTCTTC | CASSPQYNEQFF
TRBJ1-1 | . | TRBV28 | . | 16 | TGTGCCACTTTCCCCTTAGGGGCCCCATCCTCCACTGAAGCTTTCTTT | CATFPLGAPSSTEAFF
TRBJ2-7 | . | TRBV5-4 | TRBD1 | 16 | TGTGCCAGCAGTACCAATGAGAGGACAGGGGGCTACGAGCAGTACTTC | CASSTNERTGGYEQYF
TRBJ1-1 | few | TRBV28 | . | 14 | TGTGCCAGCAGTCTTGCGGGGGGGGGCACTGAAGCTTTCTTT | CASSLAGGGTEAFF
TRBJ2-1 | . | TRBV5-4 | TRBD2 | 14 | TGTGCCAGCAGCTTGGGACTAGCGCTCAATGAGCAGTTCTTC | CASSLGLALNEQFF
TRBJ2-7 | . | TRBV10-3 | . | 14 | TGTGCCACCCTCCAGGAAGGGGTTTCACTCGAGCAGTACTTC | CATLQEGVSLEQYF
TRBJ1-1 | . | TRBV27 | TRBD1 | 15 | TGTGCCAGCAGTGAATCGACAGGGGTGAACACTGAAGCTTTCTTT | CASSESTGVNTEAFF
TRBJ2-7 | . | TRBV5-4 | TRBD2 | 15 | TGTGCCAGCAGCTTTAATCTAGCGGGAGCCGGCGAGCAGTACTTC | CASSFNLAGAGEQYF
TRBJ2-7 | . | TRBV11-2 | . | 14 | TGTGCCAGCAGCTCCCTCAGGGGAACCTACGAGCAGTACTTC | CASSSLRGTYEQYF
TRBJ1-2 | . | TRBV13 | TRBD1 | 13 | TGTGCCAGCAGCTTGACAGGGGACCCTGGCTACACCTTC | CASSLTGDPGYTF
TRBJ2-1 | once | TRBV7-3 | TRBD2 | 16 | TGTGCCAGCAGCTTAACGGGGGGGGAGGGCTACAATGAGCAGTTCTTC | CASSLTGGEGYNEQFF
TRBJ1-1 | . | TRBV9 | . | 15 | TGTGCCAGCAGCGTAGGGGTTTTGGGGGGGACTGAAGCTTTCTTT | CASSVGVLGGTEAFF
TRBJ2-1 | . | TRBV7-9 | TRBD2 | 17 | TGTGCCAGCAGCTTAGTTCGGTCTAGCGGGAGGGCCCATGAGCAGTTCTTC | CASSLVRSSGRAHEQFF
TRBJ1-5 | . | TRBV19 | . | 15 | TGTGCCAGTAGTCCGTCGGGACACCGCAATCAGCCCCAGCATTTT | CASSPSGHRNQPQHF
TRBJ1-1 | . | TRBV19 | TRBD1 | 16 | TGTGCCAGTAGTTATCAGGGTACAGGGGGACTCACTGAAGCTTTCTTT | CASSYQGTGGLTEAFF
TRBJ1-4 | once | TRBV4-1 | . | 13 | TGCGCCAGCAGCCCGCTCGACGGGGAAAAACTGTTTTTT | CASSPLDGEKLFF
TRBJ1-1 | . | TRBV5-1 | . | 14 | TGCGCCAGCAGGTACAGGGCCCAGAACACTGAAGCTTTCTTT | CASRYRAQNTEAFF
TRBJ1-1 | once | TRBV28 | . | 12 | TGTGCCAGCAGTCCAGGGGACCAGCGGGCTTTCTTT | CASSPGDQRAFF
TRBJ1-1 | . | TRBV19 | TRBD1 | 14 | TGTGCCAGTAGTATTGGGGACAGGGCCACTGAAGCTTTCTTT | CASSIGDRATEAFF
TRBJ2-1 | . | TRBV6-4 | . | 12 | TGTGCCAGCAGTGGCAGGTCAAATGAGCAGTTCTTC | CASSGRSNEQFF
TRBJ2-3 | . | TRBV7-3 | TRBD2 | 16 | TGTGCCAGCAGCCCGACTAGCGGGCACAGCACAGATACGCAGTATTTT | CASSPTSGHSTDTQYF
TRBJ1-5 | . | TRBV27 | . | 14 | TGTGCCAGCAAACCTGACACGACCAATCAGCCCCAGCATTTT | CASKPDTTNQPQHF
TRBJ1-2 | . | TRBV14 | . | 15 | TGTGCCAGCAGCCCCCTCGATGGAGGTCCCTCTGGCTACACCTTC | CASSPLDGGPSGYTF
TRBJ2-7 | . | TRBV9 | . | 12 | TGTGCCAGCAGCGTAGACGGGGGTGAGCAGTACTTC | CASSVDGGEQYF
TRBJ1-1 | . | TRBV6-5 | . | 14 | TGTGCCAGCAGTTACGGAGGGTATAGAACTGAAGCTTTCTTT | CASSYGGYRTEAFF
TRBJ1-3 | once | TRBV12-5 | . | 18 | TGTGCTAGTGGTTTGGTACTGGGGGCAACGGACACTGGAAACACCATATATTTT | CASGLVLGATDTGNTIYF
TRBJ2-2 | . | TRBV11-2 | TRBD1 | 18 | TGTGCCAGCAGCCCAACGACAGGGCTGGCGAGTGGCACCGGGGAGCTGTTTTTT | CASSPTTGLASGTGELFF
TRBJ2-1 | . | TRBV7-9 | TRBD2 | 12 | TGTGTTCTAGCGGGGATTTACAATGAGCAGTTCTTC | CVLAGIYNEQFF
TRBJ2-3 | . | TRBV7-9 | . | 18 | TGTGCCAGCAGCCCGGGATGGATGACTCTCACAAGCACAGATACGCAGTATTTT | CASSPGWMTLTSTDTQYF
TRBJ2-5 | . | TRBV7-9 | TRBD2 | 15 | TGTGCCAGCAGCTTGCCTAGCGGGAACCAAGAGACCCAGTACTTC | CASSLPSGNQETQYF
TRBJ1-1 | . | TRBV6-5 | . | 14 | TGTGCCAGCAGTTACTCGACAGTGAACGCTGAAGCTTTCTTT | CASSYSTVNAEAFF
TRBJ2-7 | . | TRBV12-5 | TRBD2 | 16 | TGTGCTAGTGGTTATGGACTAGCGGGGAACTCCTACGAGCAGTACTTC | CASGYGLAGNSYEQYF
TRBJ1-5 | . | TRBV13 | . | 14 | TGTGCCAGCAGCTTAGGACGGGACAATCAGCCCCAGCATTTT | CASSLGRDNQPQHF
TRBJ2-1 | . | TRBV30 | TRBD2 | 16 | TGTGCCTGGAGTCCACGGACTAGCGGGACAGTGTATGAGCAGTTCTTC | CAWSPRTSGTVYEQFF
TRBJ1-1 | . | TRBV7-3 | . | 14 | TGTGCCAGCAGCTTGGGGGGGGGAGGTGGTGAAGCTTTCTTT | CASSLGGGGGEAFF
TRBJ1-2 | . | TRBV21-1 | . | 13 | TGTGCCAGCTGGGGGGATGGGTACTATGGCTACACCTTC | CASWGDGYYGYTF
TRBJ1-5 | . | TRBV5-1 | . | 15 | TGCGCCAGCAGCTTGGATGCCAGGGCAGGGCAGCCCCAGCATTTT | CASSLDARAGQPQHF
TRBJ2-7 | . | TRBV19 | . | 13 | TGTGCCAGTAGCTCTTACGGGAACTACGAGCAGTACTTC | CASSSYGNYEQYF
TRBJ1-1 | . | TRBV7-9 | . | 13 | TGTGCCAGCAGTCAGGTGGGGAACACTGAAGCTTTCTTT | CASSQVGNTEAFF
TRBJ2-3 | . | TRBV27 | TRBD1 | 14 | TGTGCCAGCAGTCTGGGACAGGGCACAGATACGCAGTATTTT | CASSLGQGTDTQYF